This T cell receptor beta chain comes out of a study of beta chain features in type 1 diabetes. Concerning this clone: The target antigen is unknown. The sample has other DNA sequences that encode this CDR3 too.

Study outcomes and limitations: Moderately but significantly shorter TCRB CDR3s were found in Type 1 diabetes patients in all four CD4+ subsets.

The CDR3 is 14 residues long. Germline CDR1 and CDR2: SGHTA and FQGNSA. V was shortened by 5 bases and J by 6 bases, with 17 bases between the two germline ends. The whole isolated RNA underwent reverse transcription, so sequencing captured expressed TCRB transcripts. Profiling relied on immunoSEQ multiplex PCR, and the TCRdb table lists in-frame clones only, not all of them. The sample carries 200,000 to 250,000 clones, 13% to 15% recorded once. The sample taken for sequencing was naive CD4+ T cells from blood. V usage is TRBV7-2 and J usage is TRBJ2-7, with a weak D call TRBD1 (5 bases). The source is a woman aged 40 to 50 in good health. CDR3 loop: CASSLGTGTFEQYF. Here the CDR3 DNA reads TGTGCCAGCAGCCTCGGAACAGGCACTTTCGAGCAGTACTTC.